Shown below are 13 T cell receptor beta chains from a single sample sequenced in a study of T cell repertoires in aging, cancer and after chemotherapy. Multiplex touch-down PCR with TRB-A/B primers amplified rearranged V-D-J TRB sequences. Each CDR3 protein gets one entry after TCRdb re-called the multiplex PCR reads with MiXCR. The profile shows roughly 2,200 distinct CDR3 sequences, around a third of them singletons. TCR beta rearrangements were amplified from peripheral blood genomic DNA. Sequenced sample: blood. These receptor sequences come from a human donor in good health.

The gene calls are TRBV19 and TRBJ1-2; weak D call: TRBD1 (5 bases). This CDR3 spans 14 amino acids. The germline V gene encodes CDR1 LNHDA and CDR2 SQIVND (reference sequence). V gave up 3 bases and J gave up 7 bases, with 15 bases separating them. CDR3 protein: CASSMAGNRGGYTF. CDR3 sequence (DNA): TGTGCCAGTAGTATGGCAGGGAATCGTGGTGGCTACACCTTC.

This clonotype is medium-sized in the sample. The gene calls are TRBV7-6 and TRBJ2-2; 10 positions agree with TRBD2. The CDR3 runs to 15 residues. Germline CDR1 and CDR2: SGHVS and FNYEAQ. Trimming removed 0 bases from V and 9 bases from J; junction bases left unmatched: 4. CDR3 bases: TGTGCCAGCAGCTTAGCCCCTAGCGGGAGCAGGGAGCTGTTTTTT. Protein product: CASSLAPSGSRELFF. The entire variable domain, with the rest obtained from reference TRBV7-6 and TRBJ2-2, is as follows: GAGVSQSPRYKVTKRGQDVALRCDPISGHVSLYWYRQALGQGPEFLTYFNYEAQQDKSGLPNDRFSAERPEGSISTLTIQRTEQRDSAMYRCASSLAPSGSRELFFGEGSRLTVL.

By proportion, this clonotype is medium-sized (0.01 to 0.1%). The chain recombines TRBV6-5 with TRBJ2-1; D remains ambiguous. V was trimmed by 6 bases and J by 6 bases, leaving 18 bases between them. Germline V gene data show CDR1 as MNHEY and CDR2 as SVGAGI. The CDR3 runs 15 residues. The CDR3 region is CASRGERLSTNEQFF. In DNA form, the CDR3 reads TGTGCCAGCAGGGGCGAAAGGCTTTCCACCAATGAGCAGTTCTTC.

The rearrangement uses TRBV7-9 and TRBJ2-3; no definite D call. The CDR3 is 16 amino acids. Trimming cost V 6 bases and J 6 bases, with 22 bases left between them. Per germline, CDR1 SEHNR and CDR2 FQNEAQ (reference sequence). The chain's CDR3 is CASSFRRQSQRDTQYF. Here the CDR3 DNA reads TGTGCCAGCAGTTTTAGACGTCAGAGCCAAAGGGATACGCAGTATTTT.

In its sample, this clonotype is large. The chain recombines TRBV19 with TRBJ2-1; D may match TRBD1 or TRBD2 (5 bases each). This CDR3 spans 14 amino acids. With 5 bases removed from V and 8 bases from J, the gap between germline ends came to 16 bases. Per the germline V gene, CDR1 is LNHDA and CDR2 is SQIVND (reference sequence). This chain's CDR3 is CASSPGTHGDEQFF. As DNA, the CDR3 is TGTGCCAGTAGTCCGGGGACCCACGGCGATGAGCAGTTCTTC. Full variable domain (remainder filled in from reference TRBV19 and TRBJ2-1): DGGITQSPKYLFRKEGQNVTLSCEQNLNHDAMYWYRQDPGQGLRLIYYSQIVNDFQKGDIAEGYSVSREKKESFPLTVTSAQKNPTAFYLCASSPGTHGDEQFFGPGTRLTVL.

This clonotype has only a few counts. The chain carries TRBV27 and TRBJ1-5, with D unresolved. CDR1 is MNHEY and CDR2 is SMNVEV in the germline V gene (reference sequence). The ends were cut back, 0 bases at V and 3 bases at J, with 9 bases in the middle. The CDR3 runs 15 residues. The CDR3 region has the DNA TGTGCCAGCAGTTTATCCGTCTCCTCCAATCAGCCCCAGCATTTT. Its translation: CASSLSVSSNQPQHF.

The chain couples TRBV12-3 or TRBV12-4 to TRBJ2-2; TRBD1 aligns across 9 bases. The length of the CDR3 is 15 residues. As DNA, the CDR3 is TGTGCTAGTGGTAGAACCGGGACAGGGACCGGGGAGCTGTTTTTT. Translation: CASGRTGTGTGELFF.

There are a few counts of this clonotype. V is TRBV20-1 and J is TRBJ2-2; 10 nucleotides match TRBD2. The CDR3 consists of 16 residues. From germline, CDR1 is DFQATT and CDR2 SNEGSKA (reference sequence). Losses at the gene ends were 5 bases for V and 5 bases for J; bases not matched to a gene: 11. Written as DNA, the CDR3 is TGCAGTGCTCCCGGTTTAGCGGGAGGCAGGACCGGGGAGCTGTTTTTT. Protein sequence: CSAPGLAGGRTGELFF.

This clonotype was found a few times. The rearrangement joins TRBV6-6 to TRBJ2-7, with no clear D. The CDR3 runs to 12 residues. CDR1 MNHNY and CDR2 SVGAGI come from the germline V gene (reference sequence). Between the trimmed V and J ends, which lost 2 bases and 3 bases, there was a span of 5 bases. The CDR3 sequence is CASSYRVYEQYF. The CDR3 DNA follows: TGTGCCAGCAGTTACCGAGTCTACGAGCAGTACTTC.

The chain combines TRBV4-3 with TRBJ2-2; 9 positions agree with TRBD2. Germline loops: CDR1 LGHNA, CDR2 YSLEER. The CDR3 length is 17 residues. The V segment lost 5 bases and the J segment 7 bases; nucleotides outside the gene matches: 14. The CDR3 DNA reads as TGCGCCAGCAGCGAAGGGGTAGCGGGAGACAAAGGCGGGGAGCTGTTTTTT. Its protein product is CASSEGVAGDKGGELFF.

This clonotype has more than one count but fewer than ten. The chain combines TRBV5-4 with TRBJ2-7; 10 bases fit TRBD1. Germline CDR1 is SGHNT and CDR2 is YYREEE (reference sequence). V was pared by 3 bases and J by 6 bases, with 3 bases of the junction left unmatched. The CDR3 runs 13 residues. DNA for the CDR3: TGTGCCAGCAGCTGGGACAGGGGCAGCGAGCAGTACTTC. Amino acids: CASSWDRGSEQYF.

V is TRBV24-1 and J is TRBJ2-1; TRBD1 is a possible D gene (5 bases). This CDR3 comprises 17 residues. Germline CDR1 KGHDR, CDR2 SFDVKD. Trimming left V 0 bases short and J 5 bases short, with 16 bases between. CDR3 DNA: TGTGCCACCAGTGATTTGAGGGGTTCCCAAAAGGACAATGAGCAGTTCTTC. Its protein product is CATSDLRGSQKDNEQFF.

This clonotype counts as large. The chain uses TRBV18 and TRBJ2-7; tentative D call: TRBD2 (6 bases). The ends were cut back, 6 bases at V and 0 bases at J, with 18 bases in the middle. The germline V gene encodes CDR1 KGHSH and CDR2 LQKENI. The CDR3 is 16 residues long. CDR3 in amino acids: CASSQSLEGSSYEQYF. In nucleotides, the CDR3 is TGTGCCAGCTCCCAGAGCTTGGAGGGAAGCTCCTACGAGCAGTACTTC.